The present entry profiles one T cell receptor beta chain with its context. The germline CDR1 and CDR2 sequences are SNHLY and FYNNEI. The CDR3 extends over 16 amino acids. Trimming removed 0 bases from V and 3 bases from J; junction bases left unmatched: 3. Using immunoSEQ multiplex PCR, the repertoire was profiled, and TCRdb retains in-frame clones only, with some absent. Among more than 65,000 clones listed, roughly 92% were seen once. These data come from a study of technical replicates of blood from several donors. This sequence originates from a human donor in good health. V usage is TRBV2 and J usage is TRBJ2-3; 10 nucleotides match TRBD2. The specimen was T cells isolated from PBMCs. CDR3 sequence: CASSEASGRATDTQYF. The CDR3 DNA reads TGTGCCAGCAGTGAAGCCAGCGGGAGGGCAACAGATACGCAGTATTTT. The full variable domain, with the rest looked up from reference TRBV2 and TRBJ2-3, is EPEVTQTPSHQVTQMGQEVILRCVPISNHLYFYWYRQILGQKVEFLVSFYNNEISEKSEIFDDQFSVERPDGSNFTLKIRSTKLEDSAMYFCASSEASGRATDTQYFGPGTRLTVL.